The present TCR beta chain was sequenced within a study of Ad26.COV2.S vaccination and SARS-CoV-2 variants. Libraries were prepared by immunoSEQ multiplex PCR; TCRdb keeps only in-frame clonotypes and omits some of them. The repertoire has about 420,000 clones, around 87% of them found once; the top ten carry 3.5% to 4%. The CDR3 length is 14 residues. The V gene end was trimmed by 3 bases and the J gene end by 6 bases; junction bases not matched to a gene: 8. Germline V CDR1 and CDR2: MNHNS, SASEGT. Specified treatment: roughly 18 received Ad26.COV2.S at low or high dose, single or two shots; 5 received placebo; per-sample allocation not given. At day 63 after the first vaccine or placebo injection, samples were drawn. The individual, an adult aged 18-55 years, was a donor in Boston.

Sequenced material: peripheral blood, taken in a trial of Ad26.COV2.S vaccine versus placebo. The origin of this receptor is a person between 18 and 65 years old who received the Ad26.COV2.S COVID-19 vaccine or a placebo. V usage is TRBV6-1 and J usage is TRBJ2-7; 7 positions agree with TRBD2. The CDR3 region has the DNA TGTGCCAGCAGTGATCCACCACCGGGGGGCGAGCAGTACTTC. It specifies CASSDPPPGGEQYF.